This paragraph covers one T cell receptor (beta chain) sequence. TCRdb's copy holds only in-frame clones and misses some; the assay was immunoSEQ multiplex PCR. The data contain a few hundred thousand clones, 70% to 90% of them singletons. This sample is drawn from a study of blood T cell repertoires in COVID-19. Overall study context: In each case, the material was cDNA or gDNA derived from T cells, B-cell-depleted T cells, or PBMCs.

Germline V gene lookup returns CDR1 SGHRS and CDR2 YFSETQ. The V gene end was trimmed by 4 bases and the J gene end by 7 bases; junction bases not matched to a gene: 6. This CDR3 has 14 residues. Sequencing used peripheral blood. The genes are TRBV5-1 and TRBJ2-1; 9 nucleotides agree with TRBD1. The clonotype comes from a young woman who had recovered from COVID-19. The CDR3 loop reads CASSRDREFNEQFF. The CDR3 DNA sequence: TGCGCCAGCAGCCGGGACAGGGAGTTTAATGAGCAGTTCTTC. The full variable domain, completed using reference TRBV5-1 and TRBJ2-1, is KAGVTQTPRYLIKTRGQQVTLSCSPISGHRSVSWYQQTPGQGLQFLFEYFSETQRNKGNFPGRFSGRQFSNSRSEMNVSTLELGDSALYLCASSRDREFNEQFFGPGTRLTVL.